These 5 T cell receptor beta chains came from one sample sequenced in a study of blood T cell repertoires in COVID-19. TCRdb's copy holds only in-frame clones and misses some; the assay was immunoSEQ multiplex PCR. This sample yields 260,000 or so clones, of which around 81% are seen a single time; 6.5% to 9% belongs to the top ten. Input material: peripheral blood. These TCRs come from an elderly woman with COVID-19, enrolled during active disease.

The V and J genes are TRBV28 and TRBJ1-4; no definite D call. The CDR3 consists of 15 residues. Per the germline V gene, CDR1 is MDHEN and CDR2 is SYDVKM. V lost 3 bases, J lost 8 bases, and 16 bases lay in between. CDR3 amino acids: CASSFQTTSGEKLFF. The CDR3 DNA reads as TGTGCCAGCAGTTTCCAGACAACATCTGGAGAAAAACTGTTTTTT. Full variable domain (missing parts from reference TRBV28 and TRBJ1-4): DVKVTQSSRYLVKRTGEKVFLECVQDMDHENMFWYRQDPGLGLRLIYFSYDVKMKEKGDIPEGYSVSREKKERFSLILESASTNQTSMYLCASSFQTTSGEKLFFGSGTQLSVL.

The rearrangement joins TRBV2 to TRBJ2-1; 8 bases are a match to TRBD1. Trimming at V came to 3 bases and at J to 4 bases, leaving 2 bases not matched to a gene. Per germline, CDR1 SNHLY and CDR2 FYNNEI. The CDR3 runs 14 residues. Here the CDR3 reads CASSEDRAYNEQFF. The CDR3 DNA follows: TGTGCCAGCAGTGAGGACAGGGCATACAATGAGCAGTTCTTC.

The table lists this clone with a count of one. The CDR3: CASNKALTGYGYTF. Here the CDR3 DNA reads TGTGCCAGTAATAAAGCCCTCACGGGCTATGGCTACACCTTC. The chain is built from TRBV19 and TRBJ1-2; D is unclear. From germline, CDR1 is LNHDA and CDR2 SQIVND (reference sequence). V was cut by 7 bases and J by 4 bases, with 16 bases left in between. CDR3 length: 14 amino acids.

The CDR3 sequence: CASSQDRTGGVTDTQYF. The CDR3 DNA reads TGCGCCAGCAGCCAAGATCGAACGGGGGGGGTCACAGATACGCAGTATTTT. The gene calls are TRBV4-1 and TRBJ2-3, with 8 nucleotides matching TRBD2. Germline values: CDR1 MGHRA, CDR2 YSYEKL. The CDR3 consists of 17 residues. J was trimmed by 2 bases and V by 0 bases; bases with no gene match: 7.

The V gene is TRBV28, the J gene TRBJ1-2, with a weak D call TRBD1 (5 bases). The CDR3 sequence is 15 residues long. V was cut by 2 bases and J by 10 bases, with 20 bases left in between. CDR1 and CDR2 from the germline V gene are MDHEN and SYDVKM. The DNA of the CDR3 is TGTGCCAGCAGTTTACGGACAAGAGTCTTCTTGGACTACACCTTC. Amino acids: CASSLRTRVFLDYTF.